The 6 T cell receptor beta chains listed next were all sequenced from one sample in a study of CD8 T cells in Susac syndrome. RNA, at 0.5 to 1 ug, was reverse transcribed with random hexamers. TCRdb reprocessed the immunoSEQ multiplex PCR reads via MiXCR and lists one record per CDR3 protein. This table holds some 150,000 distinct CDR3 sequences, roughly 96% found once. Sequences were obtained from CD8+ T cells from PBMCs. The receptors derive from a human donor with multiple sclerosis.

The rearrangement uses TRBV5-6 and TRBJ1-1; 7 bases map to TRBD1. Germline-derived CDR1 and CDR2 are SGHDT and YYEEEE. The ends lost 4 bases at V and 1 base at J; junction bases unmatched: 10. The CDR3 length is 16 residues. CDR3 region: CASSVWGGTANTEAFF. The CDR3 nucleotides are TGTGCCAGCAGCGTTTGGGGCGGGACAGCGAACACTGAAGCTTTCTTT.

This chain connects TRBV7-9 to TRBJ2-7, with a weak D call TRBD1 (5 bases). The CDR3 runs to 17 residues. In germline, CDR1 is SEHNR, CDR2 FQNEAQ (reference sequence). V lost 6 bases and J lost 3, with 24 bases in between. The CDR3 protein is CASSLAFRLADIYEQYV. For the CDR3, the DNA is TGTGCCAGCAGTCTCGCCTTTCGACTGGCGGACATCTACGAGCAGTACGTC.

V usage is TRBV12-3 or TRBV12-4 and J usage is TRBJ2-7; D remains unclear. CDR3 length equals 15 residues. The V end lost 6 bases, the J end lost 2 bases, and 17 bases lay between the germline ends. CDR3 sequence: CASSPGELLPYEQYF. The CDR3 DNA sequence: TGTGCCAGCAGCCCCGGCGAACTCCTACCCTACGAGCAGTACTTC.

The V call is TRBV27, the J call TRBJ2-7; 8 bases match TRBD1. From germline, CDR1 is MNHEY and CDR2 SMNVEV (reference sequence). The CDR3 sequence is 14 residues long. J was trimmed by 3 bases and V by 5 bases; bases with no gene match: 6. The CDR3 reads CASSRTGSGYEQYV. The CDR3 DNA is TGTGCCAGCAGTCGGACAGGGAGTGGCTACGAGCAGTACGTC.

This chain links TRBV12-3 or TRBV12-4 with TRBJ1-2, with D unresolved. V was clipped by 1 base and J by 8 bases, with 11 bases between them. CDR3 length equals 13 residues. CDR3 coding DNA: TGTGCCAGCAGTTTAGGAAGGGCTTGGGGCTACACCTTC. Its protein is CASSLGRAWGYTF.

V usage is TRBV27 and J usage is TRBJ1-2; 7 positions agree with TRBD1. Losses at the gene ends were 6 bases for V and 8 bases for J; bases not matched to a gene: 12. In germline, CDR1 is MNHEY, CDR2 SMNVEV (reference sequence). The CDR3 is 14 amino acids. The CDR3 DNA follows: TGTGCCAGCAGCTCCCCCGACAGGGTCCGCGGCTACACCTTC. This sequence encodes CASSSPDRVRGYTF.